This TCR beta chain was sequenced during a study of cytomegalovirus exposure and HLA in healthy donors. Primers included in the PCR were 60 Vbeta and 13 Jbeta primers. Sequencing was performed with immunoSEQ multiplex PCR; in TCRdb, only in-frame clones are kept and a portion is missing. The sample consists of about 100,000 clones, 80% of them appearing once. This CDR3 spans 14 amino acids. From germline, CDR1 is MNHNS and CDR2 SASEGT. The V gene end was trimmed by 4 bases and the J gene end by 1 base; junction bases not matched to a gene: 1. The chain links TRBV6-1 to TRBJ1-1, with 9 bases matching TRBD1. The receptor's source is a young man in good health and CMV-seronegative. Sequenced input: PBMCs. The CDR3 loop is CASSVGQGNTEAFF. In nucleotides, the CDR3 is TGTGCCAGCAGTGTGGGACAGGGGAACACTGAAGCTTTCTTT.